The clone carrying this TCR beta chain appeared a few times. Since all of the isolated RNA was reverse transcribed, expressed TCRB transcripts were what got sequenced. Libraries were prepared by immunoSEQ multiplex PCR; TCRdb keeps only in-frame clonotypes and omits some of them. The profile covers fewer than 250,000 clones, with roughly 14% appearing a single time and more than 0.02% taken by the ten largest. The data were obtained in a study of beta chain features in type 1 diabetes. CD4+ cells of the naive, central memory, regulatory and stem cell-like memory types were sorted via CD45RO/CCR7/CD25/CD127/CD95/CD27. The V and J ends lost 3 bases and 7 bases respectively, with 9 bases between them. The CDR3 contains 12 residues. The germline CDR1 and CDR2 sequences are MNHNS and SASEGT.

The sequence was collected from a woman aged 40 to 50 in good health. This rearrangement joins TRBV6-1 to TRBJ1-2; no clear D gene. Sequences were obtained from naive CD4+ T cells from blood. The CDR3: CASSDLIFGYTF. Written as DNA, the CDR3 is TGTGCCAGCAGTGATCTTATATTTGGCTACACCTTC.